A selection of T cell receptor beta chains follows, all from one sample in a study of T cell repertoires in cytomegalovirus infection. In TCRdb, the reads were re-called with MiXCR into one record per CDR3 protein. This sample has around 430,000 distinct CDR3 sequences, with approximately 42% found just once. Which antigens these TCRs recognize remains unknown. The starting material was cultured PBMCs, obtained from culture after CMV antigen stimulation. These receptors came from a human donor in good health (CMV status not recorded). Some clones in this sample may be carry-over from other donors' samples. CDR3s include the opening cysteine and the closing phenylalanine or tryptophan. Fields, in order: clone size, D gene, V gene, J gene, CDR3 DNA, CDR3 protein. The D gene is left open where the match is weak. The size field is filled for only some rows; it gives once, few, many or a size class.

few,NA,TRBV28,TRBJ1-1,TGTGCCAGCAGTTTTCAGGGTAAGGGTGAAGCTTTCTTT,CASSFQGKGEAFF
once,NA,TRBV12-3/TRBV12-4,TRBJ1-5,TGTGCCAGCAGCCCAGGAAGGGGGGCTTTATACGTAGGCAATCAGCCCCAGCATTTT,CASSPGRGALYVGNQPQHF
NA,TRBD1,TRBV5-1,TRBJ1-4,TGCGCCAGCAGCGGGGGACAGGGGAGCGGTGTTGAAAAACTGTTTTTT,CASSGGQGSGVEKLFF
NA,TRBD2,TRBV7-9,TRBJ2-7,TGTGCCAGCAGCTTACCCCGGGGTAGCGGGGGTTCCTACGAGCAGTACTTC,CASSLPRGSGGSYEQYF
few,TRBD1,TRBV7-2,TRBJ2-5,TGTGCCAGCAGCCGTACAGGGGGCGCGGAGACCCAGTACTTC,CASSRTGGAETQYF
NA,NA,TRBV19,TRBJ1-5,TGTGCCAGTAGTATAGATCTGCGAAGCGCCCTTTATAGCAATCAGCCCCAGCATTTT,CASSIDLRSALYSNQPQHF
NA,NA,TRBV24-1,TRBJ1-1,TGTGCCACCAGTGATTCGACGCTGAACACTGAAGCTTTCTTT,CATSDSTLNTEAFF
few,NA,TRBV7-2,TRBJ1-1,TGTGCCAGCAGCCCCAATCGCCCCCTTTCTGAAGCTTTCTTT,CASSPNRPLSEAFF
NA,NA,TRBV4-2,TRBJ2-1,TGTGCCAGCAGCCAAGTGGTAGCCGAGGACTACAATGAGCAGTTCTTC,CASSQVVAEDYNEQFF
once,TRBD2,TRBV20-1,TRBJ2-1,TGCAGTGCTAGGCAAGCGGGGGGCCGTTACAATGAGCAGTTCTTC,CSARQAGGRYNEQFF
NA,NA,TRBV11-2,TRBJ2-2,TGTGCCAGCAGCTTAGGACAGCAAGAGCTGAACACCGGGGAGCTGTTTTTT,CASSLGQQELNTGELFF
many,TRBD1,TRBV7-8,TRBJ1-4,TGTGCCAGCAGCACACGGACAGGGGATGAAAAACTGTTTTTT,CASSTRTGDEKLFF